These 27 T cell receptor beta chains share one sample of origin, sequenced in a study of blood T cell repertoires in COVID-19. Profiled with immunoSEQ multiplex PCR; TCRdb holds only in-frame clones, not every one. The sample has roughly 380,000 clones; about 92% are singletons. The sample taken for sequencing was peripheral blood. All receptors come from a woman aged 55-70 years with COVID-19, enrolled during active disease.

This sequence joins TRBV18 and TRBJ2-7; 9 nucleotides agree with TRBD2. The trim removed 1 base at V and 0 bases at J, leaving 7 bases unmatched. The CDR3 consists of 17 residues. Germline lookup yields CDR1 KGHSH and CDR2 LQKENI. CDR3 region: CASSPQRRAGGSYEQYF. The CDR3 nucleotides are TGTGCCAGCTCACCACAAAGGCGAGCGGGGGGCTCCTACGAGCAGTACTTC.

The J gene is TRBJ2-7, the V gene TRBV5-8; 7 bases match TRBD1. The CDR3 length is 14 residues. CDR1 SGHTS and CDR2 YDEGEE come from the germline V gene. The J segment lost 6 bases and the V segment lost 2 bases, leaving 8 bases of the junction unmatched. Written as DNA, the CDR3 is TGTGCCAGCAGCTTCCTTACAGGGGTGGGCGAGCAGTACTTC. The encoded protein is CASSFLTGVGEQYF.

The chain carries TRBV7-2 and TRBJ2-4; perhaps TRBD2 as D (7 bases). V lost 4 bases and J 1 base, leaving 20 bases between the germline ends. The CDR3 has 18 amino acids. Germline loops: CDR1 SGHTA, CDR2 FQGNSA. CDR3 sequence: CASSSLAGARLAKNIQYF. The DNA for the CDR3 is TGTGCCAGCAGCTCCCTGGCGGGGGCCAGGCTGGCCAAAAACATTCAGTACTTC.

This clone came up once. The gene calls are TRBV7-2 and TRBJ1-2; 7 bases agree with TRBD1. The CDR3 is 14 amino acids. Germline CDR1 is SGHTA and CDR2 is FQGNSA. Germline trimming cut 1 base from V and 8 bases from J; bases unmatched to any gene: 7. The CDR3 spells CASSLVATGRGYTF. Written as DNA, the CDR3 is TGTGCCAGCAGCTTAGTCGCGACAGGGAGAGGCTACACCTTC.

This chain connects TRBV20-1 to TRBJ2-1; D possibly corresponds to TRBD2 (5 bases). V lost 6 bases and J 8 bases, leaving 11 bases between the germline ends. The CDR3 totals 11 residues. From germline, CDR1 is DFQATT and CDR2 SNEGSKA (reference sequence). CDR3 sequence: CSAPRRDEQFF. DNA for the CDR3: TGCAGTGCCCCCAGGCGGGATGAGCAGTTCTTC.

A word on this clone: Distinct nucleotide sequences in the sample also encode this CDR3. The V and J genes are TRBV25-1 and TRBJ2-1; D might be TRBD1 (5 bases). The CDR3 totals 15 residues. Germline lookup yields CDR1 MGHDK and CDR2 SYGVNS. Trimming removed 6 bases from V and 0 bases from J, with 12 bases in between. The DNA of the CDR3 is TGTGCCAGCAGGCCAGGGTGGAGCTCCTACAATGAGCAGTTCTTC. It codes for CASRPGWSSYNEQFF.

The chain uses TRBV5-8 and TRBJ1-5; perhaps TRBD1 as D (6 bases). The germline CDR1 and CDR2 sequences are SGHTS and YDEGEE. This CDR3 is 16 amino acids long. V was pared by 0 bases and J by 7 bases, with 17 bases between. The CDR3, as DNA: TGTGCCAGCAGCTTGGTGGGCGACAGGTTAAACCAGCCCCAGCATTTT. This codes for CASSLVGDRLNQPQHF.

The chain joins TRBV9 to TRBJ2-7; 7 bases match TRBD1. Germline loops: CDR1 SGDLS, CDR2 YYNGEE. The CDR3 covers 14 residues. V was pared by 3 bases and J by 2 bases, with 5 bases of the junction left unmatched. The CDR3 here is CASSDRDRTYEQYF. CDR3 sequence (DNA): TGTGCCAGCAGCGACCGGGACAGAACCTACGAGCAGTACTTC.

This chain uses TRBV7-2 with TRBJ1-3; D is unresolved. CDR1 and CDR2 (germline): SGHTA, FQGNSA. CDR3 length: 14 residues. Trimming took off 5 bases at V and 0 bases at J, with 8 bases between the two ends. CDR3 sequence reads: CASSQLSSGNTIYF. The CDR3, as DNA: TGTGCCAGCAGCCAACTGAGCTCTGGAAACACCATATATTTT.

The chain employs TRBV7-2 and TRBJ2-1; D gene unclear. The CDR3 is 13 residues long. The ends were cut back, 4 bases at V and 3 bases at J, with 7 bases in the middle. Germline V gene data show CDR1 as SGHTA and CDR2 as FQGNSA. The DNA for the CDR3 is TGTGCCAGCAGCTCCGCGGTCTACAATGAGCAGTTCTTC. Translation gives CASSSAVYNEQFF. Using reference TRBV7-2 and TRBJ2-1 for the parts outside the CDR3, the full variable domain is GAGVSQSPSNKVTEKGKDVELRCDPISGHTALYWYRQSLGQGLEFLIYFQGNSAPDKSGLPSDRFSAERTGGSVSTLTIQRTQQEDSAVYLCASSSAVYNEQFFGPGTRLTVL.

This rearrangement joins TRBV19 to TRBJ2-2, with 11 bases aligning to TRBD2. From germline, CDR1 is LNHDA and CDR2 SQIVND (reference sequence). V lost 6 bases to trimming and J lost 4 bases; unmatched junction nucleotides: 7. This CDR3 spans 16 amino acids. CDR3 sequence (DNA): TGTGCCAGTAGATCTCTAGCGGGGGGTACCACCGGGGAGCTGTTTTTT. Protein product: CASRSLAGGTTGELFF.

This clone was counted only a few times. V and J are TRBV19 and TRBJ2-6; D unresolved. V was pared by 1 base and J by 3 bases, with 7 bases between. The CDR3 is 15 amino acids. Germline assignment: CDR1 LNHDA and CDR2 SQIVND (reference sequence). CDR3: CASSIGLSGANVLTF. The CDR3 DNA follows: TGTGCCAGTAGTATAGGACTGAGTGGGGCCAACGTCCTGACTTTC.

The chain couples TRBV7-9 to TRBJ1-3, with 9 positions matching TRBD1. Germline lookup yields CDR1 SEHNR and CDR2 FQNEAQ (reference sequence). V shed 5 bases and J 4 bases; nucleotides not matched to a gene: 3. CDR3 length equals 14 residues. The CDR3 is CASSIGQGGNTIYF. The CDR3 bases are TGTGCCAGCAGCATCGGACAGGGGGGAAACACCATATATTTT.

Comment on this clone: Sequence at one end of the junction differs from germline and may be a read error. The rearrangement joins TRBV6-5 to TRBJ1-6, with D tentatively TRBD1 (5 bases). This CDR3 contains 15 residues. CDR1 and CDR2 from the germline V gene are MNHEY and SVGAGI. CDR3 DNA sequence: TGTGCCTGCAGAGACGGGGGTCGTTATAATTCACCCCTCCACTTT. Residues: CACRDGGRYNSPLHF.

V usage is TRBV5-5 and J usage is TRBJ2-7; D gene uncertain. The germline V gene encodes CDR1 SGHKS and CDR2 YYEKEE (reference sequence). This CDR3 has 11 residues. Trimming left V 3 bases short and J 2 bases short, with 3 bases between. The CDR3 DNA follows: TGTGCCAGCAGCTCCACCTACGAGCAGTACTTC. Protein product: CASSSTYEQYF.

The genes are TRBV12-5 and TRBJ2-1, with TRBD2 matching over 9 bases. The CDR3 consists of 16 residues. Unmatched junction bases numbered 10, after V lost 2 bases and J lost 8 bases. Germline V gene lookup returns CDR1 LGHNT and CDR2 FRNRAP. In DNA form, the CDR3 reads TGTGCTAGTGGTTTGATTCTTCGCGGGGGGGCCCATGAGCAGTTCTTC. Protein sequence: CASGLILRGGAHEQFF.

The V and J genes are TRBV6-4 and TRBJ1-2, with 8 nucleotides matching TRBD1. From germline, CDR1 is MRHNA and CDR2 SNTAGT. CDR3 size: 15 residues. Germline trimming cut 5 bases from V and 5 bases from J; bases unmatched to any gene: 10. The CDR3 is CASSRTGTGYYGYTF. The DNA of the CDR3 is TGTGCCAGCAGTCGTACCGGGACAGGTTATTATGGCTACACCTTC.

The chain links TRBV30 to TRBJ2-2, with 8 nucleotides matching TRBD2. The CDR3 runs 17 residues. V shed 1 base, J shed 5 bases, and the junction held 12 bases outside the gene matches. Germline V lookup: CDR1 GTSNPN, CDR2 SVGIG (reference sequence). This CDR3 is CAWSGCLAGGFTGELFF. The CDR3 DNA reads TGTGCCTGGAGTGGTTGTTTGGCGGGGGGTTTTACCGGGGAGCTGTTTTTT.

This rearrangement joins TRBV10-3 to TRBJ1-6, with TRBD1 matching over 7 bases. The CDR3 extends over 14 amino acids. Germline CDR1 reads ENHRY; CDR2 reads SYGVKD. V lost 3 bases, J lost 7 bases, and 3 bases stayed unmatched. For the CDR3, the DNA is TGTGCCATCAGTGACCGACAGGGAAATTCACCCCTCCACTTT. The encoded protein is CAISDRQGNSPLHF.

The chain uses TRBV18 and TRBJ1-1, with D unresolved. CDR1 is KGHSH, CDR2 LQKENI, per germline. The length of the CDR3 is 15 residues. Trimming shortened V by 3 bases and J by 1 base, and 12 bases separated the two germline ends. CDR3 DNA sequence: TGTGCCAGCTCACCCCCCTTGGAGTGGAACACTGAAGCTTTCTTT. It encodes CASSPPLEWNTEAFF.

The rearrangement joins TRBV6-4 to TRBJ2-3; 9 bases match TRBD2. V was pared by 8 bases and J by 9 bases, with 15 bases of the junction left unmatched. The V gene's germline CDR1 is MRHNA and CDR2 SNTAGT. The CDR3 runs 15 residues. For the CDR3, the DNA is TGTGCCAGCCAACTGACTAGCGGAGCCTATGGCACGCAGTATTTT. Its translation is CASQLTSGAYGTQYF.

This sequence joins TRBV7-8 and TRBJ1-5; 8 nucleotides match TRBD1. Germline-derived CDR1 and CDR2 are SGHVS and FQNEAQ. The CDR3 sequence is 17 residues long. The V gene end was trimmed by 0 bases and the J gene end by 1 base; junction bases not matched to a gene: 5. In DNA, the CDR3 is TGTGCCAGCAGCTTAGCTAACAGGGGGGTCAGCAATCAGCCCCAGCATTTT. It is translated as CASSLANRGVSNQPQHF.

This chain uses TRBV10-3 with TRBJ2-1; TRBD1 matches 7 bases. With 6 bases clipped from V and 3 bases from J, the junction kept 5 bases outside the gene matches. CDR3 size: 14 residues. Germline assignment: CDR1 ENHRY and CDR2 SYGVKD. The CDR3 DNA is TGTGCCATCAGGGAGACAGGGATCTACAATGAGCAGTTCTTC. This encodes CAIRETGIYNEQFF.

This chain connects TRBV6-5 to TRBJ1-2; D might be TRBD1 (6 bases). The CDR3 is 15 amino acids. Germline CDR1 and CDR2: MNHEY and SVGAGI. V was shortened by 8 bases and J by 6 bases, with 22 bases between the two germline ends. The CDR3 is CASRVGQAGVNGYTF. DNA for the CDR3: TGTGCCAGCCGAGTGGGACAAGCAGGGGTGAATGGCTACACCTTC.

J is TRBJ2-3 and V is TRBV5-1; perhaps TRBD1 as D (6 bases). V was cut by 4 bases and J by 3 bases, with 18 bases left in between. There are 16 residues in the CDR3. In germline, CDR1 is SGHRS, CDR2 YFSETQ. The CDR3 region is CASSQGLAQGTDTQYF. CDR3 bases: TGCGCCAGCAGCCAGGGGTTGGCGCAGGGAACAGATACGCAGTATTTT.

Details on this clone: This same CDR3 is encoded by further DNA sequences in the sample. The V call is TRBV7-9, the J call TRBJ2-3; 10 bases match TRBD2. V lost 2 bases, J lost 6 bases, and 5 bases stayed unmatched. The CDR3 spans 15 residues. Germline V gene sequence: CDR1 SEHNR, CDR2 FQNEAQ (reference sequence). The CDR3 protein is CASSLSGGATDTQYF. DNA of the CDR3: TGTGCCAGCAGCTTAAGCGGGGGGGCCACGGATACGCAGTATTTT.

The CDR3 DNA reads TGCGCCAGCAGCTTGACACTAGCGGGGGGACCTAAGTTCTTC. Translation: CASSLTLAGGPKFF. V usage is TRBV5-1 and J usage is TRBJ2-1; TRBD2 matches 12 bases. This CDR3 contains 14 residues. The germline V gene encodes CDR1 SGHRS and CDR2 YFSETQ. The ends lost 1 base at V and 14 bases at J; junction bases unmatched: 7.